This TCR beta chain was sequenced for a study of blood T cell repertoires in COVID-19. Whole-study context: COVID-19 samples from acute and convalescent phases originated in the United States, Italy and Spain. Sources were T cells, B-cell-depleted T cells, or PBMCs; the material itself was cDNA or gDNA.

Original processing methods: Nucleated cell counts were estimated from reference gene primer amplification. Clones were read by immunoSEQ multiplex PCR, and TCRdb kept only the in-frame ones, dropping some. That table is the source of V, J and clone size, and D and trimming were worked out from the DNA. The repertoire holds over 20,000 clones, with 80% to 90% as singletons. Trimming stripped 2 bases from V and 0 bases from J, with 11 bases between. Germline V gives CDR1 MGHRA, CDR2 YSYEKL. The CDR3 covers 16 residues. The V and J genes are TRBV4-1 and TRBJ1-5, with D possibly TRBD1 on 6 matching bases. The origin of this receptor is a man aged 50 to 60 with active COVID-19. Sequenced material: peripheral blood. The CDR3 nucleotides read TGCGCCAGCAGCCAACTACAGGGTTATAGCAATCAGCCCCAGCATTTT. It is translated as CASSQLQGYSNQPQHF.